One and the same sample provided the 18 T cell receptor beta chains below, sequenced in a study of blood T cell repertoires in COVID-19. Profiling relied on immunoSEQ multiplex PCR, and the TCRdb table lists in-frame clones only, not all of them. The data show 100,000 or so clones, about 91% seen once. The sample comprised peripheral blood. The receptors originated from a man aged 55 to 70 with acute or convalescent COVID-19.

The chain links TRBV6-1 to TRBJ2-3, with D tentatively TRBD1 (6 bases). Germline values: CDR1 MNHNS, CDR2 SASEGT. Deletions cut 3 bases from V and 5 bases from J, with 18 bases between. This CDR3 is 16 amino acids long. The CDR3 coding sequence is TGTGCCAGCAGTGACCGAGGGGGTAGGGGTAGAGATACGCAGTATTTT. Its protein is CASSDRGGRGRDTQYF.

The V and J genes are TRBV7-2 and TRBJ2-3; the match to TRBD2 covers 11 bases. The germline V gene encodes CDR1 SGHTA and CDR2 FQGNSA. The CDR3 length is 19 residues. With V trimmed by 1 base and J by 4 bases, 13 bases remained unmatched. CDR3 region: CASSLVREWASGRSDTQYF. The DNA of the CDR3 is TGTGCCAGCAGCTTAGTTCGTGAGTGGGCTAGCGGGAGGTCAGATACGCAGTATTTT.

The rearrangement uses TRBV24-1 and TRBJ1-1; D is possibly TRBD1 (5 bases). The CDR3 covers 12 residues. V shed 8 bases and J shed 5 bases, with 11 bases lying between them. The germline V gene has CDR1 KGHDR and CDR2 SFDVKD. The CDR3 loop is CATTGYETEAFF. The CDR3 region has the DNA TGTGCCACCACAGGGTATGAGACTGAAGCTTTCTTT.

The chain links TRBV5-1 to TRBJ1-2, with 7 bases identical to TRBD1. After removal of 4 bases from V and 5 bases from J, the junction contained 8 bases not matched to a gene. CDR3 length: 14 residues. CDR1 is SGHRS and CDR2 is YFSETQ in the germline V gene. CDR3 region: CASSRGQTEYGYTF. CDR3 bases: TGCGCCAGCAGCCGGGGACAGACGGAGTATGGCTACACCTTC. The variable domain in full, with the rest retrieved from reference TRBV5-1 and TRBJ1-2, is KAGVTQTPRYLIKTRGQQVTLSCSPISGHRSVSWYQQTPGQGLQFLFEYFSETQRNKGNFPGRFSGRQFSNSRSEMNVSTLELGDSALYLCASSRGQTEYGYTFGSGTRLTVV.

V gene TRBV28 combines with J gene TRBJ2-6; 8 bases are shared with TRBD2. After removal of 8 bases from V and 0 bases from J, the junction contained 24 bases not matched to a gene. The CDR3 consists of 22 residues. In germline, CDR1 is MDHEN, CDR2 SYDVKM. The CDR3 loop is CASRALTGLSGGERSGANVLTF. CDR3 bases: TGTGCCAGCCGCGCCTTAACCGGACTAAGCGGGGGAGAACGCTCTGGGGCCAACGTCCTGACTTTC.

This clone was seen only a few times. The rearrangement links TRBV6-2 or TRBV6-3 to TRBJ2-2; D gene unclear. From germline, CDR1 is MNHEY and CDR2 SVGEGT. This CDR3 has 12 residues. V was shortened by 5 bases and J by 15 bases, with 16 bases between the two germline ends. The CDR3 DNA follows: TGTGCCAGCAGTCTCTCTCACCTTGAGGTGTTTTTT. Protein product: CASSLSHLEVFF.

The chain is built from TRBV5-1 and TRBJ1-1; 8 bases map to TRBD1. Looked up from germline, CDR1 is SGHRS and CDR2 is YFSETQ. V shed 4 bases, J shed 5 bases, and the junction held 7 bases outside the gene matches. The CDR3 is 14 residues long. CDR3 DNA: TGCGCCAGCAGCACTCAGGGGGCTCGGACTGAAGCTTTCTTT. Encoded protein: CASSTQGARTEAFF.

V gene TRBV6-4 combines with J gene TRBJ2-6, with TRBD1 identical over 9 bases. Germline loops: CDR1 MRHNA, CDR2 SNTAGT. This CDR3 region has 15 residues. Trimming took 2 bases from V and 7 from J; bases not matched to a gene: 3. The CDR3 loop reads CASSDRQGVANVLTF. In DNA form, the CDR3 reads TGTGCCAGCAGTGACAGACAGGGGGTAGCCAACGTCCTGACTTTC.

The chain couples TRBV29-1 to TRBJ1-2; 9 bases are a match to TRBD1. Germline V CDR1 and CDR2: SQVTM, ANQGSEA. After removal of 4 bases from V and 8 bases from J, the junction contained 5 bases not matched to a gene. The CDR3 is made up of 12 amino acids. As DNA, the CDR3 is TGCAGCGTTGGGGACAGGGATAGCGGCTACACCTTC. Translation gives CSVGDRDSGYTF.

The chain has TRBV5-1 and TRBJ2-7; D is perhaps TRBD1 (6 bases). Germline V gene lookup returns CDR1 SGHRS and CDR2 YFSETQ. V gave up 0 bases and J gave up 6 bases, with 10 bases separating them. The CDR3 contains 13 residues. The CDR3 region is CASSLGQGIEQYF. The CDR3 DNA reads TGCGCCAGCAGCTTGGGCCAGGGGATCGAGCAGTACTTC. Combining the CDR3 with reference TRBV5-1 and TRBJ2-7 gives the whole variable domain KAGVTQTPRYLIKTRGQQVTLSCSPISGHRSVSWYQQTPGQGLQFLFEYFSETQRNKGNFPGRFSGRQFSNSRSEMNVSTLELGDSALYLCASSLGQGIEQYFGPGTRLTVT.

This rearrangement joins TRBV24-1 to TRBJ1-5; no clear D gene. The CDR3 is made up of 16 amino acids. Germline V lookup: CDR1 KGHDR, CDR2 SFDVKD. V was clipped by 4 bases and J by 6 bases, with 18 bases between them. The CDR3 coding sequence is TGTGCCACCAGTGACGTCAGTTCGCCCAGTGGTCAGCCCCAGCATTTT. Protein sequence: CATSDVSSPSGQPQHF.

V and J are TRBV11-1 and TRBJ1-4, with 10 bases lining up with TRBD1. V shed 5 bases and J 8 bases; nucleotides not matched to a gene: 5. CDR3 length: 14 residues. Germline assignment: CDR1 SGHAT and CDR2 FQDESV (reference sequence). The CDR3 DNA sequence: TGTGCCAGCAGCCCTCGACAGGGGGCGGAAAAACTGTTTTTT. Its translation: CASSPRQGAEKLFF.

V is TRBV6-5 and J is TRBJ1-5; TRBD1 matches at 11 bases. Germline trimming cut 7 bases from V and 7 bases from J; bases unmatched to any gene: 9. Germline V lookup: CDR1 MNHEY, CDR2 SVGAGI. There are 15 residues in the CDR3. CDR3 residues: CASTSDRGLGQPQHF. CDR3 DNA: TGTGCCAGCACCTCGGACAGGGGGCTTGGACAGCCCCAGCATTTT.

The chain joins TRBV6-5 to TRBJ1-3, with 7 bases lining up with TRBD1. The CDR3 contains 12 residues. The trim removed 10 bases at V and 4 bases at J, leaving 4 bases unmatched. Looked up from germline, CDR1 is MNHEY and CDR2 is SVGAGI. In DNA, the CDR3 is TGTGCCACCGGGACAGAGGGAAACACCATATATTTT. It encodes CATGTEGNTIYF.

This clone was counted a single time. This sequence joins TRBV5-6 and TRBJ1-3; 9 bases match TRBD1. After removal of 4 bases from V and 0 bases from J, the junction contained 14 bases not matched to a gene. This CDR3 has 19 amino acids. CDR1 is SGHDT and CDR2 is YYEEEE in the germline V gene. CDR3 amino acids: CASSTRIRDRAISGNTIYF. The CDR3 nucleotides are TGTGCCAGCAGCACCCGAATCCGGGACAGGGCGATCTCTGGAAACACCATATATTTT.

This chain connects TRBV2 to TRBJ1-6; 10 bases are a match to TRBD1. The germline CDR1 and CDR2 sequences are SNHLY and FYNNEI. The CDR3 is made up of 19 amino acids. With 6 bases clipped from V and 0 bases from J, the junction kept 11 bases outside the gene matches. The chain's CDR3 is CASRRDRGPGSSYNSPLHF. The CDR3 bases are TGTGCCAGCAGAAGGGACAGGGGCCCCGGAAGCTCCTATAATTCACCCCTCCACTTT. The full variable domain, completed using reference TRBV2 and TRBJ1-6, is EPEVTQTPSHQVTQMGQEVILRCVPISNHLYFYWYRQILGQKVEFLVSFYNNEISEKSEIFDDQFSVERPDGSNFTLKIRSTKLEDSAMYFCASRRDRGPGSSYNSPLHFGNGTRLTVT.

V usage is TRBV28 and J usage is TRBJ1-3; D is undetermined. Germline CDR1 reads MDHEN; CDR2 reads SYDVKM. This CDR3 region has 14 residues. The germline V and J ends were trimmed by 3 bases and 0 bases, with 6 bases remaining between them. The CDR3 bases are TGTGCCAGCAGTTTGGGGAGCTCTGGAAACACCATATATTTT. This gives the protein CASSLGSSGNTIYF.

The genes are TRBV14 and TRBJ1-5, with D possibly being TRBD1 (6 bases). The V and J ends lost 1 base and 5 bases respectively, with 21 bases between them. Germline V gene data show CDR1 as SGHDN and CDR2 as FVKESK. The CDR3 runs 18 residues. Written as DNA, the CDR3 is TGTGCCAGCAGCCAAGCTCTCCGCCGTAGGACAGAATATCAGCCCCAGCATTTT. Translation: CASSQALRRRTEYQPQHF.